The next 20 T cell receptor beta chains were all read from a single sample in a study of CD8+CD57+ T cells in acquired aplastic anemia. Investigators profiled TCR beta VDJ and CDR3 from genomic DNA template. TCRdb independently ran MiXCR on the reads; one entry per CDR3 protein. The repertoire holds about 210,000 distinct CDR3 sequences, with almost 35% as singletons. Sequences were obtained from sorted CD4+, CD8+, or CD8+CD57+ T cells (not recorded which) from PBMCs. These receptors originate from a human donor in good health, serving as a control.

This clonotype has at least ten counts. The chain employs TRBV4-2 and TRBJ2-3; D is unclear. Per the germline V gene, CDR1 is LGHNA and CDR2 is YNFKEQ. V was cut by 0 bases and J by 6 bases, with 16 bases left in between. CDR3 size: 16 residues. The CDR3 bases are TGTGCCAGCAGCCAAGAAGCCGCGTCCGTGCGTGATACGCAGTATTTT. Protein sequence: CASSQEAASVRDTQYF.

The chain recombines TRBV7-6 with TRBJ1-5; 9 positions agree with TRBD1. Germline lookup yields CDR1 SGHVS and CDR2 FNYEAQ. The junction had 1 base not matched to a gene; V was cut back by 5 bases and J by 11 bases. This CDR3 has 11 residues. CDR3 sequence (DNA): TGTGCCAGCAGCCGACAGGGGGCCCAGCATTTT. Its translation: CASSRQGAQHF. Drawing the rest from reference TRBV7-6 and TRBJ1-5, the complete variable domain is GAGVSQSPRYKVTKRGQDVALRCDPISGHVSLYWYRQALGQGPEFLTYFNYEAQQDKSGLPNDRFSAERPEGSISTLTIQRTEQRDSAMYRCASSRQGAQHFGDGTRLSIL.

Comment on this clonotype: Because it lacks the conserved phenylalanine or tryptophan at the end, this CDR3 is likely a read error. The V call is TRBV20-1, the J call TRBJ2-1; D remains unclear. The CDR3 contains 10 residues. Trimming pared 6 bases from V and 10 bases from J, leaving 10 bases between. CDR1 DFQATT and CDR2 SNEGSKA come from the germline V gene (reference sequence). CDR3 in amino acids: CSARFSEQFL. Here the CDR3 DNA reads TGCAGTGCCCGATTTTCCGAGCAGTTCCTC.

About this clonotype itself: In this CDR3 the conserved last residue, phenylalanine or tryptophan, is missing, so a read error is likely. Written as DNA, the CDR3 is TGTGCCAGCAGTTTAGGGCAGATGAACACTGAAGCTTTCCTT. It encodes CASSLGQMNTEAFL. This chain uses TRBV10-2 with TRBJ1-1; D not certain. The CDR3 runs 14 residues. Germline V CDR1 and CDR2: WSHSY, SAAADI.

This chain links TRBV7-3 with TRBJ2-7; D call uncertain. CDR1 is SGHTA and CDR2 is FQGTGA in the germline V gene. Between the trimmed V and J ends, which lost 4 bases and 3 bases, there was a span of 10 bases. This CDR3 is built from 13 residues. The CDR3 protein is CASSSRANYEQYF. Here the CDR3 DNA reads TGTGCCAGCAGCTCCCGGGCCAACTACGAGCAGTACTTC.

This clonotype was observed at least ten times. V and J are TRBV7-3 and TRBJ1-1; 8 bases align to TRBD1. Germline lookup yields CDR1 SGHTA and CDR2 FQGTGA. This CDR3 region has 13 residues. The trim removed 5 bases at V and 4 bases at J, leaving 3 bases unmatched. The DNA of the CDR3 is TGTGCCAGCAGCCTAGACAGGGGCACTGAAGCTTTCTTT. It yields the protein CASSLDRGTEAFF.

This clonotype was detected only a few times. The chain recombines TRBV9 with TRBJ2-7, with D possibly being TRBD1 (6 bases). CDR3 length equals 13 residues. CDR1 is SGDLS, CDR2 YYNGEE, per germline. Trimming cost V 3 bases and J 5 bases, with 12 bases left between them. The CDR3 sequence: CASSELQGDEQYF. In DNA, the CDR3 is TGTGCCAGCAGCGAATTACAGGGCGACGAGCAGTACTTC. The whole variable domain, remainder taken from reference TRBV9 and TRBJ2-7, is DSGVTQTPKHLITATGQRVTLRCSPRSGDLSVYWYQQSLDQGLQFLIQYYNGEERAKGNILERFSAQQFPDLHSELNLSSLELGDSALYFCASSELQGDEQYFGPGTRLTVT.

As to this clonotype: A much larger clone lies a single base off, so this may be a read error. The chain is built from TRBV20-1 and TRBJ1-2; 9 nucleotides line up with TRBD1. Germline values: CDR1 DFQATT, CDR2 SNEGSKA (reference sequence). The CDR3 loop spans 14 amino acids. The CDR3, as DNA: TGCAGTGCCAGTCTTACAGGGGGCAACTATGGCCACACCTTC. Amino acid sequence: CSASLTGGNYGHTF.

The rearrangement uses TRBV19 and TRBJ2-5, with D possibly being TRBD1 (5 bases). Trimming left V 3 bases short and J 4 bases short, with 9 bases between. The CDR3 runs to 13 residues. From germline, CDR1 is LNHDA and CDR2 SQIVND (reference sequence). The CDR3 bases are TGTGCCAGTAGTATCCAGGGTCGAGAGACCCAGTACTTC. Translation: CASSIQGRETQYF. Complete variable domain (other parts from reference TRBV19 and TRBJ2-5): DGGITQSPKYLFRKEGQNVTLSCEQNLNHDAMYWYRQDPGQGLRLIYYSQIVNDFQKGDIAEGYSVSREKKESFPLTVTSAQKNPTAFYLCASSIQGRETQYFGPGTRLLVL.

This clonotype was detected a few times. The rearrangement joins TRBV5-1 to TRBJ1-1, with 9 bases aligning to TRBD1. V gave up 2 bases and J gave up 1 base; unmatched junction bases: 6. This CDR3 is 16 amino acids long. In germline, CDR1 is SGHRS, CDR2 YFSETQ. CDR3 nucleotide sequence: TGCGCCAGCAGCTTCACAGGGGGCCGACAGAACACTGAAGCTTTCTTT. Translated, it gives CASSFTGGRQNTEAFF. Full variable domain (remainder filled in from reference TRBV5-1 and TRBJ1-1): KAGVTQTPRYLIKTRGQQVTLSCSPISGHRSVSWYQQTPGQGLQFLFEYFSETQRNKGNFPGRFSGRQFSNSRSEMNVSTLELGDSALYLCASSFTGGRQNTEAFFGQGTRLTVV.

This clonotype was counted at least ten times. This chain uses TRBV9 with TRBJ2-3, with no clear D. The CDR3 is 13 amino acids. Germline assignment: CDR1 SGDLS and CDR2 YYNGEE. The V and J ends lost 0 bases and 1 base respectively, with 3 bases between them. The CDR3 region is CASSVGGTDTQYF. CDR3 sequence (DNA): TGTGCCAGCAGCGTAGGGGGCACAGATACGCAGTATTTT.

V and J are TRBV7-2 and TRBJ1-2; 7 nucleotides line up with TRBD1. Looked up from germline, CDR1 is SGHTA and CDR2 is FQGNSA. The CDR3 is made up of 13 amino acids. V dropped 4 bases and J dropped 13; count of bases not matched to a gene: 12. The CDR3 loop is CASSSFSGQSFTF. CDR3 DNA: TGTGCCAGCAGCTCTTTTTCGGGACAGTCTTTCACCTTC.

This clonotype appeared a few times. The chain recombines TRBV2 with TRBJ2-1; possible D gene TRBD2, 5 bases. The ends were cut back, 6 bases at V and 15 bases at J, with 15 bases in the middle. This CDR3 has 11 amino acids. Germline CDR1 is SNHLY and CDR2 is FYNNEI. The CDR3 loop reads CASSYDGLGFF. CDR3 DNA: TGTGCCAGCAGCTACGACGGACTGGGGTTCTTC. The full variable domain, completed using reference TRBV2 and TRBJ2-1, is EPEVTQTPSHQVTQMGQEVILRCVPISNHLYFYWYRQILGQKVEFLVSFYNNEISEKSEIFDDQFSVERPDGSNFTLKIRSTKLEDSAMYFCASSYDGLGFFGPGTRLTVL.

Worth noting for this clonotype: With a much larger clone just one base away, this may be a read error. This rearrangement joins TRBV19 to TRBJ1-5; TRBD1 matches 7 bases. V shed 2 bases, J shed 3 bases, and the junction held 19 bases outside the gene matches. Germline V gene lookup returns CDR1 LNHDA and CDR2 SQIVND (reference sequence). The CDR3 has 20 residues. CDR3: CASSIPTLNRGTAINQPQHF. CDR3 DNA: TGTGCCAGTAGTATACCCACTTTAAACCGCGGGACAGCGATCAATCAGCCCCAGCATTTT. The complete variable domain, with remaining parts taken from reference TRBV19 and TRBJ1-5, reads DGGITQSPKYLFRKEGQNVTLSCEQNLNHDAMYWYRQDPGQGLRLIYYSQIVNDFQKGDIAEGYSVSREKKESFPLTVTSAQKNPTAFYLCASSIPTLNRGTAINQPQHFGDGTRLSIL.

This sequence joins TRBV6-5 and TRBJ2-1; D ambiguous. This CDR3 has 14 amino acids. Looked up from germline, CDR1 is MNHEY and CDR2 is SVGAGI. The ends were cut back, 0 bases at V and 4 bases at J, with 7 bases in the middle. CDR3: CASSYSKAYNEQFF. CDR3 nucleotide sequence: TGTGCCAGCAGTTACTCGAAGGCTTACAATGAGCAGTTCTTC.

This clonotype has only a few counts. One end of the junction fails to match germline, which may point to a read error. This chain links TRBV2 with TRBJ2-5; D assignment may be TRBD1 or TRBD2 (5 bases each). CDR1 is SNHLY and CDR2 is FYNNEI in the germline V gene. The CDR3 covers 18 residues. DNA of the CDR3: TGTGCCAGCAGTGAAAGGAGGACAACCCCCGCCGGTCAAGGGACCCAGTACTTC. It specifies CASSERRTTPAGQGTQYF.

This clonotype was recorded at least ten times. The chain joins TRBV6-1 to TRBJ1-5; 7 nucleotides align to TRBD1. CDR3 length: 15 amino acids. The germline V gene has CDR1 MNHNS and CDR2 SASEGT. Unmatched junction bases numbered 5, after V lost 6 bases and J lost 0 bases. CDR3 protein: CASSATGYSNQPQHF. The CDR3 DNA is TGTGCCAGCAGCGCGACAGGGTATAGCAATCAGCCCCAGCATTTT.

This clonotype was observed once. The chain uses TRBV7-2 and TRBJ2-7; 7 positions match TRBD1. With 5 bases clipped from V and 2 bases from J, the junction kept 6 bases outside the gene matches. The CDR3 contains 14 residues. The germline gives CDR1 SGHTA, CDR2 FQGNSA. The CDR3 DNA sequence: TGTGCCAGCAGCCCCGCCGGGACAGCCTACGAGCAGTACTTC. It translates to CASSPAGTAYEQYF.

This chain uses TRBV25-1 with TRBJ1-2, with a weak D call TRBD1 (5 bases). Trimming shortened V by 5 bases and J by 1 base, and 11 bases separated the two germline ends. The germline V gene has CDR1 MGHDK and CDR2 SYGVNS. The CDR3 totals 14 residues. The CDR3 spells CASSMGTFNYGYTF. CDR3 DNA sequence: TGTGCCAGCAGTATGGGGACGTTTAACTATGGCTACACCTTC.

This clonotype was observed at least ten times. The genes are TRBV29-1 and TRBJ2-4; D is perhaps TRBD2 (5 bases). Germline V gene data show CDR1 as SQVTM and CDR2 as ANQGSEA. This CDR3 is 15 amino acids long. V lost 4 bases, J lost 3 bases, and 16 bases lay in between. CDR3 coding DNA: TGCAGCGTTGGGGCCCACCAAGGAGGCAAAAACATTCAGTACTTC. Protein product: CSVGAHQGGKNIQYF.